These 24 T cell receptor beta chains came from one sample sequenced in a study of blood T cells in healthy people across ages. Sample-barcoded 5' priming and a J-beta primer mix drove a second PCR of about 6 to 11 cycles. TCRdb independently ran MiXCR on the 5' RACE reads; one entry per CDR3 protein. The sample gives around 1,600,000 distinct CDR3 sequences, less than 45% of which show up once; about 4.1% is in the top ten. The sequenced sample was blood. The receptors here all came from a woman between 18 and 30 years old in good health.

This chain joins TRBV20-1 and TRBJ2-3; 11 bases match TRBD2. The germline V gene has CDR1 DFQATT and CDR2 SNEGSKA (reference sequence). The CDR3 is 17 residues long. The trim removed 3 bases at V and 4 bases at J, leaving 12 bases unmatched. The CDR3 loop reads CSARGGWLAGGPDTQYF. CDR3 bases: TGCAGTGCTAGGGGAGGGTGGCTAGCGGGGGGTCCAGATACGCAGTATTTT.

The DNA of the CDR3 is TGTGCCAGCAGCTTAAAGGGAGCGGGATTCTACAATGAGCAGTACTTC. It yields the protein CASSLKGAGFYNEQYF. This sequence joins TRBV7-2 and TRBJ2-4; TRBD2 matches 7 bases. V trimming: 2 bases; J trimming: 13 bases; junction bases outside the gene matches: 17. Germline lookup yields CDR1 SGHTA and CDR2 FQGNSA. The CDR3 is made up of 16 amino acids.

J is TRBJ1-5 and V is TRBV10-3, with D possibly being TRBD1 (5 bases). V was cut by 8 bases and J by 9 bases, with 20 bases left in between. The V gene's germline CDR1 is ENHRY and CDR2 SYGVKD. This CDR3 region has 14 residues. CDR3 nucleotide sequence: TGTGCCATCTCAAATAGGGGCTCGAGGATGCCCCAGCATTTT. Translation gives CAISNRGSRMPQHF.

This clonotype was observed a few times. This rearrangement joins TRBV6-2 or TRBV6-3 to TRBJ2-1, with D perhaps TRBD2 (6 bases). V dropped 6 bases and J dropped 3 bases, with 15 bases sitting between them. Germline assignment: CDR1 MNHEY and CDR2 SVGEGT. CDR3 length: 15 amino acids. This CDR3 reads CASSPSPGVYNEQFF. In DNA form, the CDR3 reads TGTGCCAGCAGCCCCTCGCCGGGAGTCTACAATGAGCAGTTCTTC.

V usage is TRBV2 and J usage is TRBJ2-1; 7 bases align to TRBD2. The V segment lost 8 bases and the J segment 8 bases; nucleotides outside the gene matches: 15. Germline lookup yields CDR1 SNHLY and CDR2 FYNNEI. This CDR3 comprises 15 residues. The CDR3 loop reads CASGRPGGSPHEQFF. The CDR3 DNA reads TGTGCCAGCGGTAGGCCGGGAGGATCTCCCCATGAGCAGTTCTTC. The entire variable domain, with the rest obtained from reference TRBV2 and TRBJ2-1, is as follows: EPEVTQTPSHQVTQMGQEVILRCVPISNHLYFYWYRQILGQKVEFLVSFYNNEISEKSEIFDDQFSVERPDGSNFTLKIRSTKLEDSAMYFCASGRPGGSPHEQFFGPGTRLTVL.

This clonotype was counted at least ten times. This chain connects TRBV9 to TRBJ2-1; no clear D gene. V was pared by 3 bases and J by 0 bases, with 10 bases between. This CDR3 spans 15 amino acids. Germline V CDR1 and CDR2: SGDLS, YYNGEE. DNA for the CDR3: TGTGCCAGCAGCGCCGATCCGAGCTCCTACAATGAGCAGTTCTTC. Its translation is CASSADPSSYNEQFF.

This clonotype was observed a handful of times. Germline and junction disagree at one end, which may indicate a read error. This chain links TRBV27 with TRBJ2-1; tentatively, D is TRBD1 or TRBD2 (7 bases each). The CDR3 length is 13 residues. Germline values: CDR1 MNHEY, CDR2 SMNVEV (reference sequence). The CDR3 loop is CDSGTASYNEQFF. Here the CDR3 DNA reads TGTGACAGCGGGACAGCCTCCTACAATGAGCAGTTCTTC.

V usage is TRBV27 and J usage is TRBJ2-7; TRBD2 matches at 9 bases. The DNA end lines up better with TRBJ2-5; the J call may be wrong. The V gene's germline CDR1 is MNHEY and CDR2 SMNVEV (reference sequence). The CDR3 extends over 13 amino acids. CDR3 bases: TGTGCCAGCGGGTTAGCGGGAGCTGAGACCCAGTACTTC. Encoded protein: CASGLAGAETQYF.

V and J are TRBV6-2 or TRBV6-3 and TRBJ2-1; 10 positions agree with TRBD1. The CDR3 contains 13 residues. The trim removed 8 bases at V and 7 bases at J, leaving 5 bases unmatched. CDR1 and CDR2 (germline): MNHEY, SVGEGT. DNA of the CDR3: TGTGCCAGCCGACAGGGGGCGTGGAATGAGCAGTTCTTC. Translation gives CASRQGAWNEQFF.

The chain couples TRBV7-2 to TRBJ2-1; possible D gene TRBD1, 5 bases. V gave up 1 base and J gave up 6 bases, with 13 bases separating them. Germline V gives CDR1 SGHTA, CDR2 FQGNSA. The length of the CDR3 is 15 residues. The CDR3 bases are TGTGCCAGCAGCTTAGGGGCAGGGCTTAGCAATGAGCAGTTCTTC. This encodes CASSLGAGLSNEQFF.

This clonotype was picked up a small number of times. This sequence joins TRBV7-2 and TRBJ2-1; the D is unclear. The V and J ends lost 1 base and 6 bases respectively, with 10 bases between them. Germline loops: CDR1 SGHTA, CDR2 FQGNSA. This CDR3 spans 14 amino acids. The CDR3 DNA reads TGTGCCAGCAGCTTAGTACTCAGCCCCAATGAGCAGTTCTTC. Its translation is CASSLVLSPNEQFF.

The chain employs TRBV3-1 and TRBJ1-2; no firm D call. The V end lost 9 bases, the J end lost 3 bases, and 8 bases lay between the germline ends. Germline values: CDR1 LGHDT, CDR2 YNNKEL (reference sequence). The CDR3 spans 11 residues. The CDR3: CASAGYYGYTF. The CDR3 nucleotides read TGTGCCAGTGCAGGATACTATGGCTACACCTTC.

V usage is TRBV29-1 and J usage is TRBJ2-1; D is possibly TRBD1 (6 bases). The CDR3 is made up of 13 amino acids. Per germline, CDR1 SQVTM and CDR2 ANQGSEA. V lost 2 bases and J lost 4, with 9 bases in between. The CDR3 is CSVEWGLYNEQFF. CDR3 DNA sequence: TGCAGCGTTGAATGGGGGCTGTACAATGAGCAGTTCTTC.

The chain employs TRBV6-2 or TRBV6-3 and TRBJ2-1; 8 nucleotides line up with TRBD1. This CDR3 spans 16 amino acids. Germline V gene data show CDR1 as MNHEY and CDR2 as SVGEGT. V shed 6 bases, J shed 8 bases, and the junction held 15 bases outside the gene matches. The CDR3 region is CASSRPPGGGVDEQFF. CDR3 bases: TGTGCCAGCAGCCGCCCCCCAGGGGGCGGTGTCGATGAGCAGTTCTTC.

The genes are TRBV12-5 and TRBJ2-7; maybe TRBD1 (6 bases). CDR1 is LGHNT and CDR2 is FRNRAP in the germline V gene. The CDR3 is 13 amino acids. Trimming removed 5 bases at V and 3 bases at J, with 11 bases between. CDR3 sequence: CASGPGTSYEQYF. The DNA of the CDR3 is TGTGCTAGTGGTCCCGGGACAAGCTACGAGCAGTACTTC.

This clonotype was seen more than once but under ten times. The V call is TRBV11-2, the J call TRBJ2-1; the D gene is possibly TRBD1 (5 bases). Trimming pared 3 bases from V and 5 bases from J, leaving 11 bases between. The germline gives CDR1 SGHAT, CDR2 FQNNGV. The CDR3 is 14 residues long. CDR3 DNA sequence: TGTGCCAGCAGCTTTTTTAGGACACACAATGAGCAGTTCTTC. Its translation is CASSFFRTHNEQFF.

This clonotype was detected ten times or more. This chain joins TRBV3-1 and TRBJ2-7; the D is unclear. V lost 2 bases and J lost 2, with 10 bases in between. Per germline, CDR1 LGHDT and CDR2 YNNKEL (reference sequence). This CDR3 is 14 amino acids long. The CDR3 sequence is CASSQTDGAYEQYF. CDR3 in DNA: TGTGCCAGCAGCCAAACGGACGGAGCCTACGAGCAGTACTTC.

This clonotype was detected a few times. The genes are TRBV5-1 and TRBJ2-1, with D possibly matching TRBD2 (6 bases). Deletions cut 6 bases from V and 1 base from J, with 14 bases between. The length of the CDR3 is 15 residues. Looked up from germline, CDR1 is SGHRS and CDR2 is YFSETQ. CDR3 sequence: CASMEEGISYNEQFF. The CDR3 coding sequence is TGCGCCAGCATGGAGGAGGGGATTTCCTACAATGAGCAGTTCTTC.

This clonotype turned up a few times. The chain carries TRBV11-2 and TRBJ1-2, with D possibly matching TRBD1 (6 bases). Germline-derived CDR1 and CDR2 are SGHAT and FQNNGV. Trimming removed 5 bases from V and 2 bases from J, with 15 bases in between. The CDR3 contains 15 residues. The chain's CDR3 is CASSTRQETNYGYTF. In DNA form, the CDR3 reads TGTGCCAGCAGCACACGACAGGAGACGAACTATGGCTACACCTTC.

This clonotype was counted once. The chain links TRBV12-3 or TRBV12-4 to TRBJ1-6; perhaps TRBD1 as D (5 bases). V was cut by 8 bases and J by 10 bases, with 12 bases left in between. The CDR3 consists of 12 residues. CDR3 protein: CASRDSASPLHF. CDR3 nucleotide sequence: TGTGCCAGCCGGGACTCGGCCTCACCCCTCCACTTT.

The table lists this clonotype with a count of one. This sequence may be a read error, since a much larger clone differs from it by one base. The V call is TRBV6-6, the J call TRBJ1-2, with D tentatively TRBD1 (5 bases). CDR1 MNHNY and CDR2 SVGAGI come from the germline V gene (reference sequence). The CDR3 extends over 12 amino acids. This CDR3 reads CAGRDGSYGYTF. CDR3 nucleotides: TGTGCCGGCAGGGACGGTTCCTATGGCTACACCTTC.

This chain joins TRBV12-3 or TRBV12-4 and TRBJ2-1, with TRBD2 as a possible D gene (5 bases). The CDR3 loop spans 13 amino acids. The V and J ends lost 5 bases and 4 bases respectively, with 9 bases between them. CDR3 region: CASSRSGYNEQFF. CDR3 nucleotides: TGTGCCAGCAGTCGATCGGGATACAATGAGCAGTTCTTC.

The J gene is TRBJ2-1, the V gene TRBV7-2; D ambiguous. Trimming left V 7 bases short and J 6 bases short, with 16 bases between. Germline lookup yields CDR1 SGHTA and CDR2 FQGNSA. The CDR3 totals 14 residues. CDR3 sequence reads: CASISSNSGNEQFF. CDR3 sequence (DNA): TGTGCCAGCATCTCAAGTAACTCAGGCAATGAGCAGTTCTTC.

This clonotype occurred a few times. The genes are TRBV29-1 and TRBJ2-1; D unclear. V lost 7 bases and J lost 4, with 17 bases in between. Per the germline V gene, CDR1 is SQVTM and CDR2 is ANQGSEA. The CDR3 has 14 amino acids. For the CDR3, the DNA is TGCAGCGCACGAAACAGTTTGGTTTACAATGAGCAGTTCTTC. Translated, it gives CSARNSLVYNEQFF.